This T cell receptor (beta chain) was identified during a study of blood T cell repertoires in COVID-19. Study-wide background: Specimens from acute and convalescent COVID-19 originated in the United States, Italy and Spain. The cDNA or gDNA used as material had been derived from T cells, B-cell-depleted T cells, or PBMCs.

The V end was cut by 5 bases, the J end by 6 bases, with 23 bases between. Germline CDR1 reads SGHKS; CDR2 reads YYEKEE (reference sequence). The CDR3 is 17 amino acids. In the source study's methods: Reference gene primer amplification yielded estimated nucleated cell counts. Sequencing was performed with immunoSEQ multiplex PCR; in TCRdb, only in-frame clones are kept and a portion is missing. V, J and clone size reflect that table, while D and trimming were determined from the DNA. The sample holds approximately 160,000 clones; about 83% are singletons and the top ten take roughly 13%. This receptor was obtained from a man aged 70 or older who had recovered from COVID-19. This chain uses TRBV5-5 with TRBJ2-2; tentative D call: TRBD2 (6 bases). Sequenced sample: peripheral blood. In DNA, the CDR3 is TGTGCCAGCAGAGACAACCGGGACTCGAGAGGGTCCGGGGAGCTGTTTTTT. Translating gives CASRDNRDSRGSGELFF.